This note documents a single T cell receptor beta chain sequence. TCRdb keeps only in-frame clones here, not all; method: immunoSEQ multiplex PCR. In the table there are 2 million to 2.5 million clones, around 95% of which are singletons. These data belong to a study of shared clonotypes between healthy human individuals. Whole-study context: Three plates were used per donor for CD4 naive, three for CD4 memory, two for CD8 naive and one for CD8 memory.

The CDR3 extends over 13 amino acids. Trimming took 3 bases from V and 6 from J; bases not matched to a gene: 1. CDR1 and CDR2 from the germline V gene are ENHRY and SYGVKD. Sequencing used naive CD4+ T cells sorted from blood. The subset is: CD45RA+ positively selected. The sequence came from a man between 18 and 35 years old in good health. The rearrangement joins TRBV10-3 to TRBJ1-1, with TRBD1 identical over 10 bases. In DNA, the CDR3 is TGTGCCATCAGTGACGGGACAGGGGCTGAAGCTTTCTTT. It specifies CAISDGTGAEAFF.